Included here is one T cell receptor (beta chain) sequence, with context. The data are from a study of T cell clones after liver transplantation. Method: immunoSEQ multiplex PCR; TCRdb's copy keeps in-frame clones and lacks some. The sample records more than 95,000 clones, roughly 80% being singletons. This specimen was CD4+ T cells from blood, taken approximately 4 years after liver transplant. This clonotype originated in a human patient who received a liver transplant. Some T cells here may be from the graft donor.

The CDR3 coding sequence is TGTGCCAGCAGCTTGGAAGGGGGCCGGGGCTACACCTTC. Encoded protein: CASSLEGGRGYTF. This chain joins TRBV7-9 and TRBJ1-2; 7 nucleotides agree with TRBD1. The CDR3 is 13 amino acids. The germline V gene has CDR1 SEHNR and CDR2 FQNEAQ (reference sequence). J gave up 8 bases and V 3 bases, and 6 bases lay outside the gene matches. Combining the CDR3 with reference TRBV7-9 and TRBJ1-2 gives the whole variable domain DTGVSQNPRHKITKRGQNVTFRCDPISEHNRLYWYRQTLGQGPEFLTYFQNEAQLEKSRLLSDRFSAERPKGSFSTLEIQRTEQGDSAMYLCASSLEGGRGYTFGSGTRLTVV.